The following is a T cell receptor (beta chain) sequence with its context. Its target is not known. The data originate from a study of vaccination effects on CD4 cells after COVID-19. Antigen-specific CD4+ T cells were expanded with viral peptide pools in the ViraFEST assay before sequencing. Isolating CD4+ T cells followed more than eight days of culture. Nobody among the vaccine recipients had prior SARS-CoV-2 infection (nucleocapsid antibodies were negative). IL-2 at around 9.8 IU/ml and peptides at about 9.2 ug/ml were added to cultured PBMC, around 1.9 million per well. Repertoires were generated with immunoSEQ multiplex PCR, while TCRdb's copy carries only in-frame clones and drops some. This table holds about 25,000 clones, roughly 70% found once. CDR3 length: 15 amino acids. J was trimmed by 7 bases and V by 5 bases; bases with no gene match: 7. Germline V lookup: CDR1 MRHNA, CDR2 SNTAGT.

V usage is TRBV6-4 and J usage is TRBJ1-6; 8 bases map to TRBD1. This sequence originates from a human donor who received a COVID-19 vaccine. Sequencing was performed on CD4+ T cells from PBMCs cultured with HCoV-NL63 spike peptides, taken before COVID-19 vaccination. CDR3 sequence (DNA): TGTGCCAGCAGTCCCGGGACAGGAGAGAATTCACCCCTCCACTTT. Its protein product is CASSPGTGENSPLHF.